This T cell receptor beta chain comes out of a study of blood T cell repertoires in COVID-19 (TCRdb year 2020). Looking at the study overall: Samples from collaborators originated in the United States, Italy and Spain and spanned both the acute and convalescent phases of COVID-19. Sample metadata almost always included a de-identified subject ID, COVID-19 status, age in years and sex. Subjects who had been exposed to COVID-19, were actively infected with it, or had recovered from it provided the deeply sampled blood TCRbeta repertoires that made up the dataset. A freely available public database, intended as a resource for researchers studying the immune response to SARS-CoV-2, is where the repertoires were released. The samples were drawn from the first 160 participants of the ongoing ImmuneRACE study and from 1,254 subjects provided by 6 global collaborators. Where HLA class I and class II types were available, the types were taken from metadata supplied by the sample provider, not from assay-based typing. The material from the prospective study consisted of cDNA or gDNA derived from T cells, B-cell-depleted T cells, or PBMCs. Broad study findings and their caveats: The quantity of clinical and demographic metadata differed by source and by participant and was supplied without curation.

CDR1 ENHRY and CDR2 SYGVKD are derived from the germline V gene. From the cysteine through the phenylalanine, the CDR3 covers 18 amino acids. Only the CDR3 part of the read is kept: 54 bases, read in frame from the first base. Trimming takes 6 bases off V and 5 bases off J; junction bases not matched to a gene: 16. At one collaborating source in Seattle, patients were enrolled during active infection and were followed longitudinally through the course of disease. Collaborating institutions collected whole blood in K2EDTA tubes following their own protocols. For TCRbeta analysis, collaborator samples were shipped as frozen whole blood, as isolated PBMCs, or as DNA extracted from either sample type. The immunoSEQ Assay, a bias-controlled multiplex PCR, was used to amplify TCRbeta CDR3 regions from genomic DNA. From the authors' description of their analysis: The number of nucleated cells in each sample was estimated from the amplification of reference gene primers within the assay. To quantify the absolute abundance of each unique TCRbeta CDR3 rearrangement, sequence reads were collapsed and filtered. For each sample, productive Simpson clonality was calculated by taking the square root of Simpson's diversity index across productive rearrangements. This is the immuneACCESS table as TCRdb keeps it, with only in-frame sequences that have V and J called. A part of the clones is gone; compared with another copy, unresolved V genes explain less than half, and the rest is unexplained. That table supplies the V and J calls and clone size; D and trimming were determined from the DNA. The sample table shows roughly 300,000 clones, and roughly 90% are seen once. Around 2% of the sample goes to the ten largest clones.

Concerning this clone itself: No cognate antigen has been identified for it. There are no base qualities to consult, and no much larger clone falls within one base.

Sequenced: peripheral blood. This chain is built from TRBV10-3 and TRBJ2-5; the central 12 bases match TRBD2. The source is a woman younger than 45 with COVID-19, enrolled during active disease. The CDR3 corresponds to CAISQRLAGEGAKETQYF. The sequence in DNA is TGTGCCATCAGCCAAAGACTAGCGGGAGAGGGAGCTAAGGAGACCCAGTACTTC.